This is a list of T cell receptor beta chains from one sample in a study of blood T cell repertoires in COVID-19. The method was immunoSEQ multiplex PCR; TCRdb's version includes in-frame clones alone and lacks a portion of them. Of under 300,000 clones listed, around nine tenths are singletons. The sequenced sample consisted of peripheral blood. These receptors all come from a woman between 35 and 50 years old who had recovered from COVID-19. CDR3s include the opening cysteine and the closing phenylalanine or tryptophan. The D gene is left open where the match is weak. Size values are once, few and many counts, or a class for expanded clones, and some rows have none.

V	size	D	length	J	DNA	CDR3
TRBV3-1/TRBV3-2	once	TRBD1	15	TRBJ2-7	TGTGCCAGCAGCCGCACCGGGACAGGGTCCTACGAGCAGTACTTC	CASSRTGTGSYEQYF
TRBV7-2	.	.	13	TRBJ1-2	TGTGCCAGCAGCTTAGATGCTAGGGGTGGCTACACCTTC	CASSLDARGGYTF
TRBV4-2	.	TRBD1	18	TRBJ2-1	TGTGCCAGCAGCCAAAGACTGGGTGACAGGGGAAGCTACAATGAGCAGTTCTTC	CASSQRLGDRGSYNEQFF
TRBV28	few	TRBD1	15	TRBJ1-1	TGTGCCAGCAGTTTGTCCGGGACAGGGAGGTCTGAAGCTTTCTTT	CASSLSGTGRSEAFF
TRBV7-2	.	TRBD1	13	TRBJ1-2	TGTGCCAGCAGCTCCCCAGGGGGCTATGGCTACACCTTC	CASSSPGGYGYTF
TRBV4-3	once	.	22	TRBJ2-3	TGCGCCAGCAGCCATCGACGGGCCACGCGGGACGAAATTAGTCACATTGCAGATACGCAGTATTTT	CASSHRRATRDEISHIADTQYF
TRBV11-2	.	TRBD1	16	TRBJ1-6	TGTGCCAGCAGCAACCGGGACAGGGGGCCCGCTTCACCCCTCCACTTT	CASSNRDRGPASPLHF
TRBV4-2	.	.	15	TRBJ1-2	TGTGCCAGCAGCCAAGAGTGGGAGGATATTAGTGGCTACACCTTC	CASSQEWEDISGYTF
TRBV4-2	.	.	12	TRBJ1-4	TGTGCCAGCAGCCAAGATCTTGAAAAACTGTTTTTT	CASSQDLEKLFF
TRBV3-1/TRBV3-2	.	.	16	TRBJ2-7	TGTGCCAGCAGCCAAGTTATGCAGGGCGATCCCTACGAGCAGTACTTC	CASSQVMQGDPYEQYF
TRBV12-2	once	.	19	TRBJ2-5	TGTGCAAGTCGCTTAGCGCTTGTCCTGATAGCGGCGTGGGAGGAGACCCAGTACTTC	CASRLALVLIAAWEETQYF
TRBV19	.	TRBD2	12	TRBJ2-1	TGTGCCAGTAAAGTAGCGGGAGGCGAGCAGTTCTTC	CASKVAGGEQFF
TRBV5-1	once	TRBD2	15	TRBJ2-7	TGCGCCAGCAGCTTTAGCGGGAGAGGGGTAGACGAGCAGTACTTC	CASSFSGRGVDEQYF
TRBV11-2	once	TRBD1	14	TRBJ2-7	TGTGCCAGCAGCTTAATCAGGACAGGGTACGAGCAGTACTTC	CASSLIRTGYEQYF
TRBV7-2	.	TRBD1	15	TRBJ2-1	TGTGCCAGCAGCCCCCGGGACAGGGTAGGCAATGAGCAGTTCTTC	CASSPRDRVGNEQFF
TRBV27	.	.	12	TRBJ2-3	TGTGCCAGCAGTTTTTACGGAGATACGCAGTATTTT	CASSFYGDTQYF
TRBV7-8	.	TRBD2	16	TRBJ2-3	TGTGCCAGCAGCTTAGCACTAGCGGGGAGGTGGGGCCCGCAGTATTTT	CASSLALAGRWGPQYF
TRBV28	.	TRBD1	15	TRBJ1-6	TGTGCCAGCAGTTTGCCGTTGACAGGGAATTCACCCCTCCACTTT	CASSLPLTGNSPLHF
TRBV25-1	.	TRBD1	15	TRBJ1-4	TGTGCCAGCAGTGATCGACAGGGGGCATTAGAAAAACTGTTTTTT	CASSDRQGALEKLFF
TRBV10-1	few	TRBD1	14	TRBJ2-3	TGCGCCAGAGGACAGGGATGGGGCACAGATACGCAGTATTTT	CARGQGWGTDTQYF
TRBV19	.	TRBD1	17	TRBJ1-5	TGTGCCAGTAGTGCATCAGCAGGACAGGTGGGCAATCAGCCCCAGCATTTT	CASSASAGQVGNQPQHF
TRBV11-2	once	.	17	TRBJ2-1	TGTGCCAGCAGCTTAACCCTTGGACAGCCCGCCTACAATGAGCAGTTCTTC	CASSLTLGQPAYNEQFF
TRBV6-4	.	TRBD2	15	TRBJ2-2	TGTGCCAGCAGTCCCGGGACTACTTTGGTGGGGGAGCTGTTTTTT	CASSPGTTLVGELFF
TRBV30	.	.	15	TRBJ1-1	TGTGCCTGGAGTGCAACCCGGGCGGGACACACTGAAGCTTTCTTT	CAWSATRAGHTEAFF
TRBV19	.	TRBD2	14	TRBJ2-1	TGTGCCAGTAGTAGCGGGGGGGCCTACAATGAGCAGTTCTTC	CASSSGGAYNEQFF
TRBV19	.	.	14	TRBJ1-5	TGTGCCAGTAGTCGGAGGGGCACTCGACAGCCCCAGCATTTT	CASSRRGTRQPQHF
TRBV6-4	.	.	19	TRBJ2-6	TGTGCCAGCAGTGACTCTGGCAGTGGGGCCCTCTCTGGGGCCAACGTCCTGACTTTC	CASSDSGSGALSGANVLTF
TRBV5-8	.	.	14	TRBJ1-4	TGTGCCAGCAGCCTTGCCCCAAGGGGAGAAAAACTGTTTTTT	CASSLAPRGEKLFF
TRBV7-9	.	TRBD2	15	TRBJ2-5	TGTGCCAGCAGCCCACTAGCGGGGGGGATAGAGACCCAGTACTTC	CASSPLAGGIETQYF
TRBV9	.	.	14	TRBJ1-2	TGTGCCAGCAGCGCACGGGCGGGGGGGTATGGCTACACCTTC	CASSARAGGYGYTF
TRBV6-2/TRBV6-3	.	TRBD2	15	TRBJ2-3	TGTGCCAGCAGTTACTCGCTGCCTAGCGGGATGTCGGAGTATTTT	CASSYSLPSGMSEYF
TRBV4-1	few	.	19	TRBJ2-6	TGCGCCAGCAGCCCGGCGGGCTCGGGAGTGGCCTCTGGGGCCAACGTCCTGACTTTC	CASSPAGSGVASGANVLTF
TRBV9	.	TRBD2	16	TRBJ2-5	TGTGCCAGCAGCGCCCCTTGGGGGGGGAAAGAAGAGACCCAGTACTTC	CASSAPWGGKEETQYF
TRBV11-2	.	.	16	TRBJ2-2	TGTGCCAGCAGCCTTCTACAGGGCTGGAACACCGGGGAGCTGTTTTTT	CASSLLQGWNTGELFF
TRBV27	.	.	13	TRBJ2-7	TGTGCCAGCAGTTTATCCGGTCGTGGCGAGCAGTACTTC	CASSLSGRGEQYF
TRBV25-1	.	.	15	TRBJ1-2	TGTGCCAGCAGTGCGGGACATCAATTTAACTATGGCTACACCTTC	CASSAGHQFNYGYTF
TRBV24-1	few	TRBD2	16	TRBJ2-5	TGTGCCACCAGTGGAGGGGTTAGCGGGGGGCCGGAGACCCAGTACTTC	CATSGGVSGGPETQYF